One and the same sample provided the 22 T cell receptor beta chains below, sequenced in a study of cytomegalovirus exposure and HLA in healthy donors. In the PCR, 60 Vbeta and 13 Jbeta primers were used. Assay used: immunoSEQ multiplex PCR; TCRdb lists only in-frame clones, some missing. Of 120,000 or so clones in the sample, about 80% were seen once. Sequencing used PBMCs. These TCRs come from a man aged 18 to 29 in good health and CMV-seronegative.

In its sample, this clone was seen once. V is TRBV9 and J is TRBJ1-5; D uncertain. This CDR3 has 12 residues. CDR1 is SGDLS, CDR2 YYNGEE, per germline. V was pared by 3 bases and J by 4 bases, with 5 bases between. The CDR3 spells CASSAGNQPQHF. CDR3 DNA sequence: TGTGCCAGCAGCGCCGGGAATCAGCCCCAGCATTTT.

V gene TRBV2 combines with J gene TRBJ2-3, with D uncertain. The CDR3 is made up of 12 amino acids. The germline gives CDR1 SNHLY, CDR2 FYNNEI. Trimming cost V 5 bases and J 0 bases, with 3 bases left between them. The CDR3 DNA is TGTGCCAGCAGTCCGAGCACAGATACGCAGTATTTT. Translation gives CASSPSTDTQYF.

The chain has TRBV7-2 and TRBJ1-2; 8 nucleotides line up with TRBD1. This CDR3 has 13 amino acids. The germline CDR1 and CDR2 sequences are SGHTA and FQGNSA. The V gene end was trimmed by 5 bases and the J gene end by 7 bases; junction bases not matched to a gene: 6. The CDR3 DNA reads TGTGCCAGCAGCACTGGACAGGGCTCTGGCTACACCTTC. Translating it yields CASSTGQGSGYTF.

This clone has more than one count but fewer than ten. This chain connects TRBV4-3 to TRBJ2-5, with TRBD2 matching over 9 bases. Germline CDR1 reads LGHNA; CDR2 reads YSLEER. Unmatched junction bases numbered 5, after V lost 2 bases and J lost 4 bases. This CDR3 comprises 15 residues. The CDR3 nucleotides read TGCGCCAGCAGCCAAAGGGGTAGCGGGGGAGAGACCCAGTACTTC. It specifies CASSQRGSGGETQYF.

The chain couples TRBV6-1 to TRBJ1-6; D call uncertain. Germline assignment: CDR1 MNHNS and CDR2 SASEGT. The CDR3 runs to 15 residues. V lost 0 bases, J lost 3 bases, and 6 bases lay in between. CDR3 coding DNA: TGTGCCAGCAGTGAAGCTCACAGCTATAATTCACCCCTCCACTTT. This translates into CASSEAHSYNSPLHF.

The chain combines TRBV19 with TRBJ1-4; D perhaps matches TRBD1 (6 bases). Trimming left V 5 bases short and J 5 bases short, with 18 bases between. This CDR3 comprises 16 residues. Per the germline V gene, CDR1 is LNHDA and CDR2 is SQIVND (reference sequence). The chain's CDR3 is CASSGGTGRGNEKLFF. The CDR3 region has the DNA TGTGCCAGTAGTGGGGGCACAGGGCGGGGGAATGAAAAACTGTTTTTT.

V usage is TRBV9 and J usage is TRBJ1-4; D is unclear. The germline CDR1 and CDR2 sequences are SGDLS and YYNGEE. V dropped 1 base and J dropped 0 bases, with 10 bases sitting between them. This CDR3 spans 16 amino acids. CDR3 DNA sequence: TGTGCCAGCAGCGTAACGGAGCTGTCAACTAATGAAAAACTGTTTTTT. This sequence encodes CASSVTELSTNEKLFF. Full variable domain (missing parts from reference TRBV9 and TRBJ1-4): DSGVTQTPKHLITATGQRVTLRCSPRSGDLSVYWYQQSLDQGLQFLIQYYNGEERAKGNILERFSAQQFPDLHSELNLSSLELGDSALYFCASSVTELSTNEKLFFGSGTQLSVL.

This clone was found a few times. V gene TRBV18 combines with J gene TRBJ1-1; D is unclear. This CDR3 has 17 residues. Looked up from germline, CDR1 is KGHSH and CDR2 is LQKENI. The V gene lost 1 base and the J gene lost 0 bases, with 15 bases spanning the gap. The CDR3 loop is CASSPLSDILMNTEAFF. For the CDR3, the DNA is TGTGCCAGCTCACCACTCTCAGACATCCTCATGAACACTGAAGCTTTCTTT.

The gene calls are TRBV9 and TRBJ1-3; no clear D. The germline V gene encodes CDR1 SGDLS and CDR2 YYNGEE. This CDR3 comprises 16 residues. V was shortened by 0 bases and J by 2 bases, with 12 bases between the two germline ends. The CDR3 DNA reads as TGTGCCAGCAGCGTAGCTGCAGGTGTGACTGGAAACACCATATATTTT. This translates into CASSVAAGVTGNTIYF.

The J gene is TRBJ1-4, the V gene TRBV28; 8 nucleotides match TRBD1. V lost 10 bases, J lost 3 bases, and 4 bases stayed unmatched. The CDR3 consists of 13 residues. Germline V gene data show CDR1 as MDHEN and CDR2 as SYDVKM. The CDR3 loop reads CATGGQANEKLFF. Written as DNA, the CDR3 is TGTGCCACGGGGGGACAGGCTAATGAAAAACTGTTTTTT.

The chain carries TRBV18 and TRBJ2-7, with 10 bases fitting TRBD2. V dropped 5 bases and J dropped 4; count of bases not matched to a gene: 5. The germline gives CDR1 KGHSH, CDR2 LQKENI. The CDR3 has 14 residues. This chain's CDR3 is CASSASGGGYEQYF. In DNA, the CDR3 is TGTGCCAGCTCAGCGAGCGGGGGGGGGTACGAGCAGTACTTC.

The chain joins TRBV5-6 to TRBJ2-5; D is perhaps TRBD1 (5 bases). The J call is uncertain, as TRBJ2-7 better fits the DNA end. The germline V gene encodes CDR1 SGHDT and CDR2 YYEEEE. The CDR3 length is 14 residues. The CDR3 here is CASSPRQLTYEQYF. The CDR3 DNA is TGTGCCAGCAGTCCTAGACAGCTTACCTACGAGCAGTACTTC.

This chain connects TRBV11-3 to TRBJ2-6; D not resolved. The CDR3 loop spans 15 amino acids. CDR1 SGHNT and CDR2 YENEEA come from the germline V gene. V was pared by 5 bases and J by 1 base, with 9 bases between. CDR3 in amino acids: CASSPSHSGANVLTF. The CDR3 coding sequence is TGTGCCAGCAGCCCGAGTCATTCTGGGGCCAACGTCCTGACTTTC.

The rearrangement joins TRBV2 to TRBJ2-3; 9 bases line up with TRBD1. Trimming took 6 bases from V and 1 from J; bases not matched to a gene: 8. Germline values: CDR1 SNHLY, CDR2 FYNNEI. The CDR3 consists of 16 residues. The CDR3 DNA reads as TGTGCCAGCAGATCTACAGGGGGCTTGGGCACAGATACGCAGTATTTT. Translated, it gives CASRSTGGLGTDTQYF.

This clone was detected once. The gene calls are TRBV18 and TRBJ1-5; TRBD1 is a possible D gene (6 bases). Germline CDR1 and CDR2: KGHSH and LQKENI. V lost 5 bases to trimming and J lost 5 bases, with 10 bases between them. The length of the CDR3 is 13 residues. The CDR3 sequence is CASSSGGHQPQHF. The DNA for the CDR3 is TGTGCCAGCTCATCGGGGGGGCATCAGCCCCAGCATTTT.

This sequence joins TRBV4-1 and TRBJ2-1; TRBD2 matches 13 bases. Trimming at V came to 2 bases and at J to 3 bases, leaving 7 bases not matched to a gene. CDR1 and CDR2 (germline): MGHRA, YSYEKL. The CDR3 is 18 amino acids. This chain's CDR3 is CASSQRRLAGGYYNEQFF. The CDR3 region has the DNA TGCGCCAGCAGCCAACGTCGACTAGCGGGGGGCTACTACAATGAGCAGTTCTTC.

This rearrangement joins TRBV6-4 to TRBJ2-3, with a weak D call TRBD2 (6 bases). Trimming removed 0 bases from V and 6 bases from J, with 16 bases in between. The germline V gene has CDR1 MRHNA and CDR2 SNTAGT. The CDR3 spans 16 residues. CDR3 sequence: CASSDSAGLPGDTQYF. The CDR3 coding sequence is TGTGCCAGCAGTGACTCTGCGGGACTCCCCGGGGATACGCAGTATTTT.

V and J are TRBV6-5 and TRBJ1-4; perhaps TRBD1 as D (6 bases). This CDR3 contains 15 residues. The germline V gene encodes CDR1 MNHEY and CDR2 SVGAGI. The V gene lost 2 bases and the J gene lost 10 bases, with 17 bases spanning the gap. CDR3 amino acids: CASSYDGQGRAKLFF. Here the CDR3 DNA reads TGTGCCAGCAGTTACGATGGGCAGGGGAGAGCAAAACTGTTTTTT.

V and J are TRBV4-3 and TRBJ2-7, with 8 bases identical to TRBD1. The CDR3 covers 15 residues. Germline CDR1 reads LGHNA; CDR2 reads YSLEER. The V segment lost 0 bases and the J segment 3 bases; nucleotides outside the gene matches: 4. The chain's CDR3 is CASSQDQGAVYEQYF. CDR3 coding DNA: TGCGCCAGCAGCCAAGATCAGGGGGCGGTCTACGAGCAGTACTTC.

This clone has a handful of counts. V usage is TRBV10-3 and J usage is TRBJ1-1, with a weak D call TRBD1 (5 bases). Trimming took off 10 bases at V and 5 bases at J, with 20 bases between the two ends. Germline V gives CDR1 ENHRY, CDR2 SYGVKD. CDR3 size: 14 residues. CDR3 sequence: CATTPGGGKTEAFF. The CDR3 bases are TGTGCCACCACTCCCGGGGGAGGGAAGACTGAAGCTTTCTTT.

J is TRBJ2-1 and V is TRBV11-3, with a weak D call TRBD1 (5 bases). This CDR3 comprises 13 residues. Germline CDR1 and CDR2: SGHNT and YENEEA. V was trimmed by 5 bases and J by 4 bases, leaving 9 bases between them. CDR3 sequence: CASSIAGYNEQFF. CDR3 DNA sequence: TGTGCCAGCAGCATAGCAGGGTACAATGAGCAGTTCTTC.

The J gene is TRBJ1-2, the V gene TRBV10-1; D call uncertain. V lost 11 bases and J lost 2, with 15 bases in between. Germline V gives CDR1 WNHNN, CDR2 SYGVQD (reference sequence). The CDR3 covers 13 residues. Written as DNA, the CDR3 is TGCGCCGCATGGGCGGGAAGAAACTATGGCTACACCTTC. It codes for CAAWAGRNYGYTF.